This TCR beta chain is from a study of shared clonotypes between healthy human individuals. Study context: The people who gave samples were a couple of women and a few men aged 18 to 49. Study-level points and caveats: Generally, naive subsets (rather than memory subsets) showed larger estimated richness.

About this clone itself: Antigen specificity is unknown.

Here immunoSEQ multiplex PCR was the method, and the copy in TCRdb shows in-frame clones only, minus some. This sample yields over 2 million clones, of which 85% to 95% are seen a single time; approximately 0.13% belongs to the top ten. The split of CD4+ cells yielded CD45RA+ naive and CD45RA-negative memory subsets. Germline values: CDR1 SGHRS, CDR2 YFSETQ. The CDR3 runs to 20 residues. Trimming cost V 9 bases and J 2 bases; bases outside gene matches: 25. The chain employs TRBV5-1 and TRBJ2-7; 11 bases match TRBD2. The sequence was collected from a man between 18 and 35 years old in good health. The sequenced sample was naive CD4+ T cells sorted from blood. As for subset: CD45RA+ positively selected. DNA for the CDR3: TGCGCCACCAAGGTGGGACTAGCGGCACCTAAGGCTAGCGGCACCTACGAGCAGTACTTC. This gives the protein CATKVGLAAPKASGTYEQYF.